This TCR beta chain was identified during a study of beta chain features in type 1 diabetes. Study findings and constraints: Within each of all four CD4+ subsets, Type 1 diabetes patients had TCRB CDR3s that were moderately but significantly shorter.

This clone was recorded a few times. Its antigen is still unknown. What was sequenced were expressed TCRB transcripts, since all of the isolated RNA had been reverse transcribed. TCRdb's table, derived via immunoSEQ multiplex PCR, lists solely in-frame clones and lacks some. The data show under 130,000 clones, under 30% seen once. This CDR3 region has 18 residues. Germline CDR1 and CDR2: SGHRS and YFSETQ. Trimming at V came to 0 bases and at J to 5 bases, leaving 8 bases not matched to a gene. The clonotype was recovered from a woman under 30 with type 1 diabetes. This rearrangement joins TRBV5-1 to TRBJ2-5; 15 nucleotides align to TRBD2. Material: central memory CD4+ T cells from blood. The CDR3 sequence is CASSLVPSGLAGGETQYF. Here the CDR3 DNA reads TGCGCCAGCAGCTTGGTACCTTCGGGACTAGCGGGAGGTGAGACCCAGTACTTC.